Below are 9 T cell receptor beta chains sequenced from a single sample in a study of T cell responses to AZD1222 COVID-19 vaccine. Generated by immunoSEQ multiplex PCR, the TCRdb table keeps only in-frame clones and is missing some. The table shows 150,000 to 200,000 clones, with just over 90% occurring only once. The sequences come from peripheral blood, collected on day 0 of AZD1222 vaccination. The receptor set was obtained from an adult in good health.

This chain uses TRBV5-1 with TRBJ2-3; maybe TRBD2 (5 bases). V gave up 4 bases and J gave up 0 bases, with 15 bases separating them. The CDR3 contains 16 residues. Germline CDR1 reads SGHRS; CDR2 reads YFSETQ. In nucleotides, the CDR3 is TGCGCCAGCAGCCCGGGGATTCTCCTAAGCACAGATACGCAGTATTTT. Residues: CASSPGILLSTDTQYF. Full variable domain (rest looked up from reference TRBV5-1 and TRBJ2-3): KAGVTQTPRYLIKTRGQQVTLSCSPISGHRSVSWYQQTPGQGLQFLFEYFSETQRNKGNFPGRFSGRQFSNSRSEMNVSTLELGDSALYLCASSPGILLSTDTQYFGPGTRLTVL.

A few counts support this clone. The chain is built from TRBV5-4 and TRBJ1-6; a weak D match, TRBD1 (5 bases). Germline lookup yields CDR1 SGHNT and CDR2 YYREEE (reference sequence). Trimming took off 4 bases at V and 9 bases at J, with 14 bases between the two ends. The CDR3 totals 14 residues. CDR3 coding DNA: TGTGCCAGCAGCACGCGACAGTGGGGTTCACCCCTCCACTTT. Protein product: CASSTRQWGSPLHF. Full variable domain (rest looked up from reference TRBV5-4 and TRBJ1-6): ETGVTQSPTHLIKTRGQQVTLRCSSQSGHNTVSWYQQALGQGPQFIFQYYREEENGRGNFPPRFSGLQFPNYSSELNVNALELDDSALYLCASSTRQWGSPLHFGNGTRLTVT.

This clone was detected only once. The V gene is TRBV6-5, the J gene TRBJ2-1, with D uncertain. Per germline, CDR1 MNHEY and CDR2 SVGAGI. Trimming left V 4 bases short and J 7 bases short, with 8 bases between. The CDR3 runs 12 residues. This CDR3 is CASSSPVNEQFF. In nucleotides, the CDR3 is TGTGCCAGCAGTTCCCCCGTGAATGAGCAGTTCTTC.

The chain couples TRBV11-2 to TRBJ2-7; D perhaps matches TRBD2 (7 bases). The ends were cut back, 2 bases at V and 2 bases at J, with 16 bases in the middle. The CDR3 runs to 16 residues. Germline assignment: CDR1 SGHAT and CDR2 FQNNGV. The CDR3 reads CASSLIFRGGAYEQYF. CDR3 bases: TGTGCCAGCAGCTTAATTTTTAGGGGGGGAGCCTACGAGCAGTACTTC.

CDR3 in DNA: TGTGCCAGCTCACCCCAAATCCGTGGCACCGGGGAGCTGTTTTTT. As protein: CASSPQIRGTGELFF. The chain employs TRBV18 and TRBJ2-2; D gene uncertain. The CDR3 sequence is 15 residues long. Per germline, CDR1 KGHSH and CDR2 LQKENI. V was pared by 3 bases and J by 4 bases, with 12 bases between.

In nucleotides, the CDR3 is TGTGCCAGCAGCATGGAAACGGGACAGAAGTACTTC. It yields the protein CASSMETGQKYF. V usage is TRBV7-9 and J usage is TRBJ2-7, with 7 bases aligning to TRBD1. With V trimmed by 5 bases and J by 11 bases, 9 bases remained unmatched. Germline V gene data show CDR1 as SEHNR and CDR2 as FQNEAQ (reference sequence). The CDR3 is 12 amino acids.

The V gene is TRBV18, the J gene TRBJ1-6, with 10 nucleotides matching TRBD1. The CDR3 has 15 amino acids. CDR1 and CDR2 from the germline V gene are KGHSH and LQKENI. The V and J ends lost 5 bases and 5 bases, in that order; junction bases with no gene match: 3. The chain's CDR3 is CASSRQGADNSPLHF. The CDR3 DNA follows: TGTGCCAGCTCAAGACAGGGGGCTGATAATTCACCCCTCCACTTT.

This chain's CDR3 is CASRRIQGANEKLFF. CDR3 in DNA: TGTGCCAGCAGACGAATCCAGGGCGCGAATGAAAAACTGTTTTTT. The V and J genes are TRBV6-5 and TRBJ1-4, with D possibly matching TRBD1 (5 bases). There are 15 residues in the CDR3. The V and J ends lost 6 bases and 5 bases respectively, with 16 bases between them. Per germline, CDR1 MNHEY and CDR2 SVGAGI.

V is TRBV10-1 and J is TRBJ2-7; tentative D call: TRBD2 (5 bases). The ends were cut back, 0 bases at V and 3 bases at J, with 6 bases in the middle. The CDR3 consists of 13 residues. CDR1 and CDR2 (germline): WNHNN, SYGVQD (reference sequence). The CDR3 protein is CASSESRDYEQYF. CDR3 DNA sequence: TGCGCCAGCAGTGAGTCCCGGGACTACGAGCAGTACTTC.